The entry that follows covers one T cell receptor (beta chain) sequence. The data belong to a study of PD-1 blockade in classical Hodgkin lymphoma. The method was immunoSEQ multiplex PCR; TCRdb's version includes in-frame clones alone and lacks a portion of them. Of 70,000 to 85,000 clones listed, roughly 91% are singletons. Each and every patient relapsed after autologous stem cell transplantation, and patients got differing brentuximab vedotin exposure. The V end lost 5 bases, the J end lost 0 bases, and 7 bases lay between the germline ends. The CDR3 consists of 13 residues. Germline V CDR1 and CDR2: MRHNA, SNTAGT.

The chain carries TRBV6-4 and TRBJ1-1; D is undetermined. The TCR originated in a human donor with classical Hodgkin lymphoma. Sequenced material: peripheral blood mononuclear cells (PBMCs), taken at baseline. The CDR3 DNA follows: TGTGCCAGCAGTAAGGCTTTGAACACTGAAGCTTTCTTT. Encoded protein: CASSKALNTEAFF.